The present T cell receptor (beta chain) was sequenced within a study of blood T cell repertoires in COVID-19. Turning to the study itself: Donors in the United States, Italy and Spain gave samples during acute or convalescent COVID-19. T cells, B-cell-depleted T cells, or PBMCs provided the cDNA or gDNA that served as material.

Under the authors' procedure: Using reference gene primer amplification, nucleated cell counts were estimated. Repertoires were generated with immunoSEQ multiplex PCR, while TCRdb's copy carries only in-frame clones and drops some. V, J and clone size are those of that table, while D and trimming were read from the DNA. The data contain about 110,000 clones, around four fifths of them singletons. CDR1 and CDR2 (germline): KGHSH, LQKENI. V trimming: 5 bases; J trimming: 10 bases; junction bases outside the gene matches: 4. The CDR3 loop spans 14 amino acids. The receptor was derived from a man between 65 and 85 years old with acute or convalescent COVID-19. This chain links TRBV18 with TRBJ2-1; 14 bases agree with TRBD2. The sequenced sample was peripheral blood. The CDR3 DNA sequence: TGTGCCAGCTCAACGGGACTAGCGGGAGAGGAGCAGTTCTTC. Amino acid sequence: CASSTGLAGEEQFF.